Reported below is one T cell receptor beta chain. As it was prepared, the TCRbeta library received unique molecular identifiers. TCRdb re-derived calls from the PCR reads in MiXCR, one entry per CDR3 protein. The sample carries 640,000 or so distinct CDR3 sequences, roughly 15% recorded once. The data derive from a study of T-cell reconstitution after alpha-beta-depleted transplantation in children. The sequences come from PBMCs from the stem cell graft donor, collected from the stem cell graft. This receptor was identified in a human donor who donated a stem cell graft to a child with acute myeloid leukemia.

CDR3 protein: CASSPFGDREAFF. CDR3 coding DNA: TGTGCCAGCTCACCCTTTGGAGATCGTGAAGCTTTCTTT. The chain uses TRBV18 and TRBJ1-1, with D unclear. V lost 3 bases and J 7 bases, leaving 12 bases between the germline ends. The germline gives CDR1 KGHSH, CDR2 LQKENI. This CDR3 comprises 13 residues.